This passage covers 20 T cell receptor beta chains from one sample sequenced in a study of CD8 T cells in Susac syndrome. A quantity of about 0.45 to 1 ug RNA underwent reverse transcription using random hexamers. Via MiXCR, TCRdb re-called the immunoSEQ multiplex PCR reads, giving one row per CDR3 protein. The sample has roughly 52,000 distinct CDR3 sequences, 85% to 95% seen once. The sequenced material came from CD8+ T cells from PBMCs. Receptors were obtained from a human donor with Susac syndrome.

The gene calls are TRBV15 and TRBJ2-5; 8 bases fit TRBD2. Germline V gene lookup returns CDR1 LNHNV and CDR2 YYDKDF (reference sequence). V was clipped by 4 bases and J by 3 bases; unmatched bases: 4. This CDR3 has 14 amino acids. The CDR3: CATSIFGGEETQYF. CDR3 sequence (DNA): TGTGCCACCAGCATCTTCGGGGGGGAAGAGACCCAGTACTTC.

This clonotype showed up just once. In nucleotides, the CDR3 is TGTGCCAGCAGCCCCCTCGGAAACACCATATATTTT. Translation gives CASSPLGNTIYF. The chain links TRBV3-1 to TRBJ1-3; D is ambiguous. V was trimmed by 4 bases and J by 4 bases, leaving 5 bases between them. The CDR3 runs to 12 residues. CDR1 is LGHDT, CDR2 YNNKEL, per germline (reference sequence).

The chain is built from TRBV5-4 and TRBJ2-3, with unresolved D. CDR1 is SGHNT, CDR2 YYREEE, per germline (reference sequence). The CDR3 is 13 residues long. Trimming removed 0 bases at V and 1 base at J, with 3 bases between. The CDR3 sequence: CASSLGGTDTQYF. CDR3 nucleotide sequence: TGTGCCAGCAGCTTGGGGGGCACAGATACGCAGTATTTT. The full variable domain, with the rest looked up from reference TRBV5-4 and TRBJ2-3, is ETGVTQSPTHLIKTRGQQVTLRCSSQSGHNTVSWYQQALGQGPQFIFQYYREEENGRGNFPPRFSGLQFPNYSSELNVNALELDDSALYLCASSLGGTDTQYFGPGTRLTVL.

The CDR3: CASSSWGAETQYF. The CDR3 bases are TGTGCCAGCAGTTCTTGGGGGGCAGAGACCCAGTACTTC. V and J are TRBV28 and TRBJ2-5; D possibly matches TRBD1 or TRBD2 (6 bases each). There are 13 residues in the CDR3. CDR1 and CDR2 from the germline V gene are MDHEN and SYDVKM. Trimming took off 4 bases at V and 4 bases at J, with 10 bases between the two ends.

A single count supports this clonotype. The chain recombines TRBV3-1 with TRBJ2-3; 11 bases line up with TRBD2. V lost 6 bases and J lost 2; bases outside the gene matches: 13. The CDR3 totals 18 residues. The germline CDR1 and CDR2 sequences are LGHDT and YNNKEL (reference sequence). The CDR3, as DNA: TGTGCCAGCAGTCCCATCAGGGTAGCGGGGGGGCCCACAGATACGCAGTATTTT. It codes for CASSPIRVAGGPTDTQYF.

The genes are TRBV19 and TRBJ2-1, with D possibly being TRBD1 or TRBD2 (5 bases each). Germline assignment: CDR1 LNHDA and CDR2 SQIVND (reference sequence). Trimming removed 5 bases at V and 0 bases at J, with 11 bases between. The CDR3 length is 15 residues. The CDR3, as DNA: TGTGCCAGTAGTTGGGACGGCAGCTCCTACAATGAGCAGTTCTTC. Translating gives CASSWDGSSYNEQFF.

The chain is built from TRBV27 and TRBJ1-5, with D possibly matching TRBD1 (5 bases). The CDR3 has 15 amino acids. V gave up 1 base and J gave up 5 bases, with 12 bases separating them. The V gene's germline CDR1 is MNHEY and CDR2 SMNVEV (reference sequence). The CDR3 nucleotides are TGTGCCAGCAGTTTATGGTCAGGGATAGATCAGCCCCAGCATTTT. This translates into CASSLWSGIDQPQHF.

The chain has TRBV30 and TRBJ1-2; D is possibly TRBD1 (5 bases). The germline gives CDR1 GTSNPN, CDR2 SVGIG (reference sequence). This CDR3 comprises 14 residues. The V and J ends lost 3 bases and 6 bases respectively, with 17 bases between them. This chain's CDR3 is CAWRSLRELDGYTF. The CDR3 DNA follows: TGTGCCTGGAGGTCGCTCAGGGAACTCGATGGCTACACCTTC.

V gene TRBV4-1 combines with J gene TRBJ1-3; D gene unclear. This CDR3 spans 15 amino acids. Germline-derived CDR1 and CDR2 are MGHRA and YSYEKL. V was pared by 1 base and J by 0 bases, with 7 bases between. CDR3 sequence (DNA): TGCGCCAGCAGCCAAGTACATACCTCTGGAAACACCATATATTTT. It is translated as CASSQVHTSGNTIYF.

The chain is built from TRBV29-1 and TRBJ2-1; D is ambiguous. V was pared by 7 bases and J by 6 bases, with 10 bases between. This CDR3 spans 11 amino acids. Per the germline V gene, CDR1 is SQVTM and CDR2 is ANQGSEA. The CDR3 sequence: CSGPWGNEQFF. For the CDR3, the DNA is TGCAGCGGGCCATGGGGCAATGAGCAGTTCTTC.

The J gene is TRBJ2-3, the V gene TRBV14; TRBD2 might be the D (6 bases). V dropped 4 bases and J dropped 0 bases, with 11 bases sitting between them. From germline, CDR1 is SGHDN and CDR2 FVKESK. CDR3 length: 15 amino acids. The CDR3 DNA is TGTGCCAGCAGCCTCGCGGGGCATAGCACAGATACGCAGTATTTT. It specifies CASSLAGHSTDTQYF.

In this sample, this clonotype turned up once. V and J are TRBV11-2 and TRBJ2-7; D is ambiguous. The V and J ends lost 2 bases and 0 bases respectively, with 8 bases between them. This CDR3 has 14 amino acids. The germline gives CDR1 SGHAT, CDR2 FQNNGV. The CDR3 sequence: CASSLSGSSYEQYF. The CDR3 coding sequence is TGTGCCAGCAGCTTAAGTGGCAGCTCCTACGAGCAGTACTTC.

In this sample, this clonotype turned up once. This chain joins TRBV3-1 and TRBJ1-6, with 9 nucleotides matching TRBD1. The CDR3 spans 14 residues. J gave up 10 bases and V 8 bases, and 9 bases lay outside the gene matches. Germline V gene data show CDR1 as LGHDT and CDR2 as YNNKEL (reference sequence). The CDR3 DNA is TGTGCCAGCTCTCCCGGGACAGGGATATCACCCCTCCACTTT. This codes for CASSPGTGISPLHF.

In its sample, this clonotype was seen once. This chain connects TRBV5-1 to TRBJ2-3; the match to TRBD2 covers 9 bases. Germline V gene lookup returns CDR1 SGHRS and CDR2 YFSETQ. Trimming removed 0 bases from V and 0 bases from J; junction bases left unmatched: 14. This CDR3 region has 20 residues. CDR3 sequence reads: CASSLVVAGANQVSTDTQYF. CDR3 DNA sequence: TGCGCCAGCAGCTTGGTGGTAGCGGGGGCCAACCAGGTTAGCACAGATACGCAGTATTTT.

V gene TRBV7-2 combines with J gene TRBJ2-7; D gene ambiguous. The length of the CDR3 is 15 residues. Germline values: CDR1 SGHTA, CDR2 FQGNSA. V was shortened by 1 base and J by 0 bases, with 10 bases between the two germline ends. The CDR3 loop is CASSLGRLFSYEQYF. CDR3 in DNA: TGTGCCAGCAGCTTAGGCAGGTTATTCTCCTACGAGCAGTACTTC.

In DNA, the CDR3 is TGTGCCAGCAGCCCCCAGACGGTGAGCTCCTATAATTCACCCCTCCACTTT. Encoded protein: CASSPQTVSSYNSPLHF. The chain joins TRBV3-1 to TRBJ1-6; no clear D gene. Germline V gene sequence: CDR1 LGHDT, CDR2 YNNKEL (reference sequence). The CDR3 has 17 residues. The ends were cut back, 4 bases at V and 0 bases at J, with 13 bases in the middle.

The rearrangement uses TRBV7-9 and TRBJ2-7, with D possibly being TRBD1 (6 bases). Germline CDR1 is SEHNR and CDR2 is FQNEAQ (reference sequence). The CDR3 extends over 17 amino acids. Between the trimmed V and J ends, which lost 7 bases and 1 base, there was a span of 23 bases. This CDR3 is CASIRTESSVGSYEQYF. For the CDR3, the DNA is TGTGCCAGCATAAGGACAGAAAGTTCTGTGGGGTCCTACGAGCAGTACTTC.

The chain is built from TRBV20-1 and TRBJ2-1; tentatively, D is TRBD1 (5 bases). The CDR3 runs to 14 residues. CDR1 is DFQATT, CDR2 SNEGSKA, per germline (reference sequence). V lost 6 bases to trimming and J lost 1 base, with 13 bases between them. This CDR3 is CSAGLGASYNEQFF. The CDR3 DNA is TGCAGTGCCGGCCTAGGGGCGTCCTACAATGAGCAGTTCTTC.

J is TRBJ1-5 and V is TRBV2; tentatively, D is TRBD1 (6 bases). Per the germline V gene, CDR1 is SNHLY and CDR2 is FYNNEI. V shed 5 bases and J shed 7 bases, with 15 bases lying between them. The CDR3 covers 14 residues. The CDR3 loop is CASSNRGAGQPQHF. The CDR3 DNA reads TGTGCCAGCAGTAATAGGGGGGCGGGACAGCCCCAGCATTTT.

J is TRBJ1-5 and V is TRBV29-1, with 8 bases identical to TRBD1. The germline V gene has CDR1 SQVTM and CDR2 ANQGSEA. CDR3 length: 13 amino acids. V gave up 6 bases and J gave up 5 bases; unmatched junction bases: 6. The DNA of the CDR3 is TGCAGCGTCCAGGACAGGGCTCATCAGCCCCAGCATTTT. It yields the protein CSVQDRAHQPQHF.